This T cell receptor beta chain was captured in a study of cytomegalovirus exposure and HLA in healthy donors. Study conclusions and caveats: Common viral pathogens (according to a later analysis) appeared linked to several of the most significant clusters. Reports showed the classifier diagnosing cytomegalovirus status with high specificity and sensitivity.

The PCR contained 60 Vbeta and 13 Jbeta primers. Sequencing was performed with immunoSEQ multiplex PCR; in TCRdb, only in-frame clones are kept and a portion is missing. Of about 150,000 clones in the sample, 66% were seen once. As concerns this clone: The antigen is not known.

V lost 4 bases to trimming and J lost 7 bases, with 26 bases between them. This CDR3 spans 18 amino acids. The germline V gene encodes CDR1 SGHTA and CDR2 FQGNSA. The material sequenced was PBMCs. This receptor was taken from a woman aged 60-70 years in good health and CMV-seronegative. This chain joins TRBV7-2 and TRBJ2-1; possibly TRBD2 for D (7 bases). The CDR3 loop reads CASSSQGPSGPSGNEQFF. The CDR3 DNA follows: TGTGCCAGCAGCTCTCAGGGGCCTAGCGGCCCTTCTGGGAATGAGCAGTTCTTC.